Shown below are 27 T cell receptor beta chains from a single sample sequenced in a study of shared clonotypes between healthy human individuals. Clones were read by immunoSEQ multiplex PCR, and TCRdb kept only the in-frame ones, dropping some. The sample lists roughly 2.4 million clones; roughly 95% were seen once. Sequencing was carried out using naive CD4+ T cells sorted from blood. Subset indicated: CD45RA+ positively selected. These receptors were obtained from a young man in good health.

J is TRBJ2-1 and V is TRBV25-1; no firm D call. Germline V CDR1 and CDR2: MGHDK, SYGVNS. V lost 1 base and J lost 15, with 13 bases in between. The CDR3 is 12 residues long. The CDR3 reads CASSESSLPRFF. CDR3 in DNA: TGTGCCAGCAGTGAATCGTCACTGCCCCGGTTCTTC.

The J gene is TRBJ2-3, the V gene TRBV7-6; tentative D call: TRBD2 (6 bases). The CDR3 totals 14 residues. Trimming stripped 4 bases from V and 0 bases from J, with 8 bases between. The germline V gene encodes CDR1 SGHVS and CDR2 FNYEAQ. The CDR3 coding sequence is TGTGCCAGCAGCTCAGGGAGGAGCACAGATACGCAGTATTTT. As protein: CASSSGRSTDTQYF.

This clone turned up a few times. The chain carries TRBV25-1 and TRBJ1-6, with D unresolved. Per germline, CDR1 MGHDK and CDR2 SYGVNS. Trimming stripped 4 bases from V and 6 bases from J, with 16 bases between. The CDR3 is 16 residues long. DNA for the CDR3: TGTGCCAGCAGTGTGGCGCGAGGTCCGGGTAATTCACCCCTCCACTTT. Its translation is CASSVARGPGNSPLHF.

J is TRBJ1-6 and V is TRBV5-6; D remains unclear. There are 14 residues in the CDR3. The V gene's germline CDR1 is SGHDT and CDR2 YYEEEE. V gave up 0 bases and J gave up 13 bases, with 14 bases separating them. CDR3 in amino acids: CASSLGSPGLPLHF. The CDR3 nucleotides are TGTGCCAGCAGCTTGGGTTCGCCAGGCCTCCCCCTCCACTTT. Full variable domain (missing parts from reference TRBV5-6 and TRBJ1-6): DAGVTQSPTHLIKTRGQQVTLRCSPKSGHDTVSWYQQALGQGPQFIFQYYEEEERQRGNFPDRFSGHQFPNYSSELNVNALLLGDSALYLCASSLGSPGLPLHFGNGTRLTVT.

The genes are TRBV10-3 and TRBJ1-2; D is perhaps TRBD1 (6 bases). V lost 5 bases to trimming and J lost 0 bases, with 19 bases between them. This CDR3 is 17 amino acids long. Germline V gene lookup returns CDR1 ENHRY and CDR2 SYGVKD. CDR3 nucleotide sequence: TGTGCCATCAGTTCTACTACCCGGGACACTTCTAACTATGGCTACACCTTC. This codes for CAISSTTRDTSNYGYTF.

V is TRBV11-2 and J is TRBJ2-2; possibly TRBD2 for D (5 bases). V was cut by 5 bases and J by 7 bases, with 17 bases left in between. This CDR3 region has 15 residues. Germline V gene data show CDR1 as SGHAT and CDR2 as FQNNGV. This CDR3 reads CASSLGIIDSGELFF. CDR3 nucleotide sequence: TGTGCCAGCAGCCTCGGGATTATCGATAGCGGGGAGCTGTTTTTT. The full variable domain, with the rest looked up from reference TRBV11-2 and TRBJ2-2, is EAGVAQSPRYKIIEKRQSVAFWCNPISGHATLYWYQQILGQGPKLLIQFQNNGVVDDSQLPKDRFSAERLKGVDSTLKIQPAKLEDSAVYLCASSLGIIDSGELFFGEGSRLTVL.

This chain links TRBV18 with TRBJ2-5; no firm D call. This CDR3 has 15 amino acids. Trimming left V 0 bases short and J 5 bases short, with 13 bases between. Germline V CDR1 and CDR2: KGHSH, LQKENI. The CDR3 loop is CASSPPYGSAETQYF. As DNA, the CDR3 is TGTGCCAGCTCACCACCGTACGGGTCTGCGGAGACCCAGTACTTC.

V is TRBV7-3 and J is TRBJ2-2; 7 nucleotides line up with TRBD1. CDR3 length equals 13 residues. V lost 5 bases, J lost 15 bases, and 12 bases stayed unmatched. Germline values: CDR1 SGHTA, CDR2 FQGTGA. CDR3 region: CASSVSGDSGLFF. CDR3 nucleotides: TGTGCCAGCAGCGTATCCGGGGACAGTGGGTTGTTTTTT.

A note on this clone: This clone may be a read error of a much larger clone one base away. This specimen includes other DNA sequences encoding the same CDR3. The V and J genes are TRBV7-2 and TRBJ1-2; 7 nucleotides align to TRBD1. There are 13 residues in the CDR3. Germline CDR1 SGHTA, CDR2 FQGNSA. The V and J ends lost 3 bases and 2 bases, in that order; junction bases with no gene match: 0. The CDR3 DNA follows: TGTGCCAGCAGCTTGGGACAGAACTATGGCTACACCTTC. It specifies CASSLGQNYGYTF.

With respect to this clone: Other DNA sequences from this sample encode an identical CDR3 as well. J is TRBJ2-7 and V is TRBV18; possibly TRBD1 for D (6 bases). CDR1 and CDR2 from the germline V gene are KGHSH and LQKENI. This CDR3 comprises 14 residues. Trimming left V 4 bases short and J 0 bases short, with 10 bases between. CDR3: CASSQGRGSYEQYF. CDR3 nucleotide sequence: TGTGCCAGCTCACAGGGCAGGGGCTCCTACGAGCAGTACTTC.

The chain combines TRBV7-9 with TRBJ1-4; TRBD1 might be the D (5 bases). Per germline, CDR1 SEHNR and CDR2 FQNEAQ (reference sequence). The V end was cut by 0 bases, the J end by 6 bases, with 11 bases between. The CDR3 contains 15 residues. This CDR3 is CASSLAGLRDEKLFF. The CDR3, as DNA: TGTGCCAGCAGCTTAGCGGGACTGAGGGATGAAAAACTGTTTTTT.

V and J are TRBV6-6 and TRBJ2-1; 7 nucleotides agree with TRBD1. V shed 7 bases, J shed 5 bases, and the junction held 11 bases outside the gene matches. The CDR3 length is 15 residues. Per the germline V gene, CDR1 is MNHNY and CDR2 is SVGAGI (reference sequence). The CDR3 loop is CASTDRVGDHNEQFF. DNA for the CDR3: TGTGCCAGCACCGACAGGGTTGGGGACCACAATGAGCAGTTCTTC.

The chain recombines TRBV7-9 with TRBJ1-1; perhaps TRBD1 as D (6 bases). The ends were cut back, 4 bases at V and 7 bases at J, with 13 bases in the middle. The CDR3 is 13 amino acids. Germline CDR1 SEHNR, CDR2 FQNEAQ (reference sequence). Here the CDR3 reads CASSSTRTDEAFF. CDR3 DNA: TGTGCCAGCAGCTCCACCCGGACAGATGAAGCTTTCTTT.

This chain joins TRBV19 and TRBJ2-7; no definite D call. V was trimmed by 5 bases and J by 4 bases, leaving 21 bases between them. CDR3 size: 16 residues. CDR1 is LNHDA and CDR2 is SQIVND in the germline V gene (reference sequence). CDR3 in amino acids: CASSVGGSAGSYEQYF. CDR3 sequence (DNA): TGTGCCAGTAGTGTAGGTGGATCCGCAGGTTCTTACGAGCAGTACTTC.

The chain combines TRBV19 with TRBJ1-4, with D uncertain. V dropped 6 bases and J dropped 0 bases, with 8 bases sitting between them. The germline V gene encodes CDR1 LNHDA and CDR2 SQIVND (reference sequence). The CDR3 contains 14 residues. The CDR3 nucleotides read TGTGCCAGTAGAAGGACGGCAACTAATGAAAAACTGTTTTTT. This encodes CASRRTATNEKLFF.

The chain carries TRBV2 and TRBJ1-5; D remains ambiguous. V was clipped by 5 bases and J by 3 bases, with 20 bases between them. In germline, CDR1 is SNHLY, CDR2 FYNNEI. The CDR3 is made up of 17 amino acids. The CDR3: CASSPASSGQNNQPQHF. The CDR3 DNA reads as TGTGCCAGCAGTCCAGCTAGCTCTGGGCAGAACAATCAGCCCCAGCATTTT.

The chain employs TRBV30 and TRBJ1-2; no definite D call. The CDR3 is made up of 13 amino acids. The germline V and J ends were trimmed by 6 bases and 2 bases, with 13 bases remaining between them. Germline lookup yields CDR1 GTSNPN and CDR2 SVGIG (reference sequence). This CDR3 is CACIRRTNYGYTF. Here the CDR3 DNA reads TGTGCCTGTATTAGGCGAACGAACTATGGCTACACCTTC.

The J gene is TRBJ2-5, the V gene TRBV7-9, with D possibly being TRBD2 (5 bases). The germline V and J ends were trimmed by 1 base and 10 bases, with 10 bases remaining between them. This CDR3 region has 12 residues. CDR1 and CDR2 from the germline V gene are SEHNR and FQNEAQ (reference sequence). CDR3 region: CASSLGDRGQYF. The DNA for the CDR3 is TGTGCCAGCAGCTTAGGAGATCGGGGCCAGTACTTC.

This clone occurred a few times. This chain links TRBV29-1 with TRBJ1-1; D is unresolved. The CDR3 contains 13 residues. Germline V gene sequence: CDR1 SQVTM, CDR2 ANQGSEA. V dropped 4 bases and J dropped 2 bases, with 11 bases sitting between them. The CDR3 nucleotides are TGCAGCGTTGGACACAATAGTAACACTGAAGCTTTCTTT. Residues: CSVGHNSNTEAFF.

This chain joins TRBV7-3 and TRBJ1-2; D is perhaps TRBD1 (6 bases). The germline V gene has CDR1 SGHTA and CDR2 FQGTGA. V lost 5 bases and J lost 8, with 15 bases in between. CDR3 length: 13 amino acids. The CDR3 DNA sequence: TGTGCCAGCAGCCTGGACAGAACGTACGGCTACACCTTC. It codes for CASSLDRTYGYTF.

The chain combines TRBV27 with TRBJ2-4; 8 bases map to TRBD1. Germline assignment: CDR1 MNHEY and CDR2 SMNVEV (reference sequence). This CDR3 has 14 amino acids. V lost 6 bases to trimming and J lost 9 bases; unmatched junction nucleotides: 10. The CDR3 bases are TGTGCCAGCAGCCTCGGGGACAGGTGGAGCATTCAGTACTTC. Translation: CASSLGDRWSIQYF.

This clone occurred once. The chain joins TRBV5-6 to TRBJ2-5; tentatively, D is TRBD1 (6 bases). Per the germline V gene, CDR1 is SGHDT and CDR2 is YYEEEE. The CDR3 consists of 14 residues. The V and J ends lost 4 bases and 2 bases respectively, with 12 bases between them. For the CDR3, the DNA is TGTGCCAGCAGCGCAACAGGGTCTCAAGAGACCCAGTACTTC. Its translation: CASSATGSQETQYF.

In this sample, this clone turned up once. J is TRBJ2-7 and V is TRBV6-1; 8 bases align to TRBD1. The CDR3 totals 14 residues. With 5 bases clipped from V and 4 bases from J, the junction kept 7 bases outside the gene matches. Germline loops: CDR1 MNHNS, CDR2 SASEGT. For the CDR3, the DNA is TGTGCCAGCAGTAGCCGGGACAGGCAGTACGAGCAGTACTTC. Protein: CASSSRDRQYEQYF.

The chain joins TRBV25-1 to TRBJ2-7; 9 bases are a match to TRBD1. Losses at the gene ends were 9 bases for V and 0 bases for J; bases not matched to a gene: 15. Germline lookup yields CDR1 MGHDK and CDR2 SYGVNS. The CDR3 covers 17 residues. The CDR3 spells CARTSNTGTGFSYEQYF. CDR3 in DNA: TGTGCCAGAACGTCTAACACCGGGACAGGGTTCTCCTACGAGCAGTACTTC.

This chain joins TRBV29-1 and TRBJ2-3; 10 bases line up with TRBD2. Germline V CDR1 and CDR2: SQVTM, ANQGSEA. After removal of 6 bases from V and 0 bases from J, the junction contained 9 bases not matched to a gene. The CDR3 has 16 amino acids. The CDR3 spells CSVSGTSATSTDTQYF. In DNA form, the CDR3 reads TGCAGCGTATCCGGGACTAGCGCTACTAGCACAGATACGCAGTATTTT.

Note on this clone: Other DNA sequences in this sample translate to the same CDR3. The CDR3 region is CSVEGVNTEAFF. CDR3 DNA: TGCAGCGTTGAAGGCGTTAACACTGAAGCTTTCTTT. The chain carries TRBV29-1 and TRBJ1-1; D uncertain. This CDR3 has 12 residues. In germline, CDR1 is SQVTM, CDR2 ANQGSEA. V was clipped by 1 base and J by 2 bases, with 5 bases between them.

The chain is built from TRBV6-5 and TRBJ2-7, with 10 bases aligning to TRBD2. Unmatched junction bases numbered 4, after V lost 2 bases and J lost 6 bases. CDR1 is MNHEY, CDR2 SVGAGI, per germline. The CDR3 is 14 residues long. CDR3 in DNA: TGTGCCAGCAGTTACCTAGCGGGAGCGTCCGAGCAGTACTTC. Translation gives CASSYLAGASEQYF.